The next 27 T cell receptor beta chains were all read from a single sample in a study of Graves' ophthalmopathy and Graves' hyperthyroidism. The study amplified TCR beta CDR3 regions using RNA transcripts. In the first round, RT-PCR was carried out with HTBI primers, and a multiplex PCR formed the second round. One entry per CDR3 protein results from TCRdb running MiXCR on the multiplex PCR reads. The sample yields 650,000 to 900,000 distinct CDR3 sequences, around 40% seen once. The sequencing sample was made of peripheral blood. The receptor source for this set is an adult man with Graves' ophthalmopathy.

This clonotype was recorded only once. The V gene is TRBV2, the J gene TRBJ1-2; 7 bases align to TRBD1. The CDR3 is made up of 13 amino acids. CDR1 and CDR2 from the germline V gene are SNHLY and FYNNEI. After removal of 7 bases from V and 8 bases from J, the junction contained 10 bases not matched to a gene. CDR3 bases: TGTGCCAGCAAGGGAGGGACAGTCTTCGGCTACACCTTC. Translated, it gives CASKGGTVFGYTF.

The CDR3 protein is CASSLDGAGGGTQYF. DNA of the CDR3: TGTGCCAGCAGCTTAGACGGAGCGGGGGGGGGGACCCAGTACTTC. V gene TRBV7-2 combines with J gene TRBJ2-5; TRBD2 agrees at 10 bases. Per the germline V gene, CDR1 is SGHTA and CDR2 is FQGNSA. After removal of 1 base from V and 7 bases from J, the junction contained 6 bases not matched to a gene. The CDR3 spans 15 residues.

The chain combines TRBV7-9 with TRBJ1-2; 12 nucleotides align to TRBD1. CDR3 length: 14 amino acids. Per the germline V gene, CDR1 is SEHNR and CDR2 is FQNEAQ (reference sequence). With 4 bases clipped from V and 8 bases from J, the junction kept 5 bases outside the gene matches. CDR3 DNA: TGTGCCAGCAGCTCCGGGACAGGGGGCGTCGGCTACACCTTC. Protein product: CASSSGTGGVGYTF.

This clonotype turned up a few times. The V call is TRBV11-2, the J call TRBJ1-2; 7 nucleotides match TRBD1. Germline lookup yields CDR1 SGHAT and CDR2 FQNNGV. The V segment lost 3 bases and the J segment 8 bases; nucleotides outside the gene matches: 9. This CDR3 has 14 residues. As DNA, the CDR3 is TGTGCCAGCAGCTTTACAGGGGCCCGGGGAGGCTACACCTTC. This codes for CASSFTGARGGYTF.

Notes on this clonotype: A read error may be the cause here, since a much bigger clone is one base away. The gene calls are TRBV11-1 and TRBJ1-1; maybe TRBD1 (5 bases). The CDR3 spans 13 residues. The germline V gene encodes CDR1 SGHAT and CDR2 FQDESV (reference sequence). V lost 2 bases and J lost 9, with 13 bases in between. For the CDR3, the DNA is TGTGCCAGCAGCTTAACGGGCAGGGCCAAAGCTTTCTTT. The encoded protein is CASSLTGRAKAFF. The complete variable domain, with remaining parts taken from reference TRBV11-1 and TRBJ1-1, reads EAEVAQSPRYKITEKSQAVAFWCDPISGHATLYWYRQILGQGPELLVQFQDESVVDDSQLPKDRFSAERLKGVDSTLKIQPAELGDSAMYLCASSLTGRAKAFFGQGTRLTVV.

On this clonotype: A junction end diverges from the germline sequence, so it may reflect a read error. This chain links TRBV29-1 with TRBJ2-2, with TRBD2 matching over 12 bases. Germline V gene lookup returns CDR1 SQVTM and CDR2 ANQGSEA. The CDR3 spans 17 residues. The chain's CDR3 is CSVQELLAGGDTGELFF. The CDR3 DNA sequence: TGCAGCGTTCAAGAATTACTAGCGGGGGGCGACACCGGGGAGCTGTTTTTT.

This clonotype was recorded at least ten times. CDR3 loop: CASTRWDQPQHF. CDR3 sequence (DNA): TGTGCCAGTACCAGGTGGGATCAGCCCCAGCATTTT. V usage is TRBV19 and J usage is TRBJ1-5; no clear D. Trimming stripped 7 bases from V and 5 bases from J, with 9 bases between. The length of the CDR3 is 12 residues. Per the germline V gene, CDR1 is LNHDA and CDR2 is SQIVND (reference sequence).

The sample holds many counts of this clonotype. The chain recombines TRBV2 with TRBJ1-3; no reliable D call. The CDR3 spans 14 residues. Looked up from germline, CDR1 is SNHLY and CDR2 is FYNNEI. Trimming took 2 bases from V and 0 from J, leaving 5 bases between them. The CDR3 sequence: CASSERSSGNTIYF. In DNA, the CDR3 is TGTGCCAGCAGTGAAAGAAGCTCTGGAAACACCATATATTTT.

Ten or more counts support this clonotype. The chain employs TRBV7-9 and TRBJ1-4, with 8 bases lining up with TRBD1. Germline V lookup: CDR1 SEHNR, CDR2 FQNEAQ (reference sequence). This CDR3 has 14 residues. V shed 4 bases and J 8 bases; nucleotides not matched to a gene: 6. As DNA, the CDR3 is TGTGCCAGCAGCTGGGGACAGGTGGGCGAAAAACTGTTTTTT. It encodes CASSWGQVGEKLFF.

This clonotype was recorded at least ten times. The chain couples TRBV5-1 to TRBJ2-7; 14 nucleotides align to TRBD2. The V gene's germline CDR1 is SGHRS and CDR2 YFSETQ. This CDR3 spans 16 amino acids. V lost 4 bases and J lost 0; bases outside the gene matches: 3. Written as DNA, the CDR3 is TGCGCCAGCAGCCTCGGACTAGCGGGAGGCTCCTACGAGCAGTACTTC. This sequence encodes CASSLGLAGGSYEQYF.

The chain is built from TRBV7-9 and TRBJ2-2; D is perhaps TRBD1 (6 bases). The CDR3 is made up of 13 amino acids. In germline, CDR1 is SEHNR, CDR2 FQNEAQ (reference sequence). V gave up 6 bases and J gave up 3 bases, with 8 bases separating them. The CDR3 is CASSRTDTGELFF. The CDR3 coding sequence is TGTGCCAGCAGTCGGACAGACACCGGGGAGCTGTTTTTT.

Ten or more counts support this clonotype. This chain links TRBV28 with TRBJ2-7, with D hard to call. CDR3 length: 14 residues. Per the germline V gene, CDR1 is MDHEN and CDR2 is SYDVKM. V lost 4 bases and J 3 bases, leaving 13 bases between the germline ends. CDR3 residues: CASSSVLLNYEQYF. As DNA, the CDR3 is TGTGCCAGCAGTTCGGTTCTCTTGAACTACGAGCAGTACTTC. Full variable domain (remainder filled in from reference TRBV28 and TRBJ2-7): DVKVTQSSRYLVKRTGEKVFLECVQDMDHENMFWYRQDPGLGLRLIYFSYDVKMKEKGDIPEGYSVSREKKERFSLILESASTNQTSMYLCASSSVLLNYEQYFGPGTRLTVT.

With regard to this clonotype: A much larger clone differs from this one at a single base, so this may be a read error. The genes are TRBV10-3 and TRBJ2-2; D is perhaps TRBD1 (5 bases). V was clipped by 0 bases and J by 14 bases, with 16 bases between them. This CDR3 is built from 14 residues. CDR1 ENHRY and CDR2 SYGVKD come from the germline V gene. As DNA, the CDR3 is TGTGCCATCAGTGAGTCGCAGATCCGAAGGGGCCTGTTTTTT. Translation: CAISESQIRRGLFF.

The count of this clonotype is one. The chain's CDR3 is CSARVTGGHGYTF. CDR3 DNA: TGCAGTGCTAGGGTGACAGGGGGACATGGCTACACCTTC. The genes are TRBV20-1 and TRBJ1-2; TRBD1 aligns across 9 bases. Germline-derived CDR1 and CDR2 are DFQATT and SNEGSKA (reference sequence). After removal of 3 bases from V and 6 bases from J, the junction contained 5 bases not matched to a gene. The CDR3 loop spans 13 amino acids.

V gene TRBV7-9 combines with J gene TRBJ1-2, with TRBD1 as a possible D gene (5 bases). V shed 6 bases and J shed 7 bases, with 12 bases lying between them. The germline gives CDR1 SEHNR, CDR2 FQNEAQ (reference sequence). This CDR3 spans 12 amino acids. CDR3: CASSQGGPGYTF. CDR3 nucleotide sequence: TGTGCCAGCAGTCAGGGTGGCCCTGGCTACACCTTC.

This clonotype has at least ten counts. V is TRBV10-3 and J is TRBJ1-2, with D maybe TRBD1 (6 bases). The CDR3 extends over 13 amino acids. Germline loops: CDR1 ENHRY, CDR2 SYGVKD. The V end was cut by 10 bases, the J end by 3 bases, with 15 bases between. CDR3 in DNA: TGTGCCAGCACCCTACAGGGACACTATGGCTACACCTTC. Protein sequence: CASTLQGHYGYTF.

This clonotype was seen only once. For the CDR3, the DNA is TGTGCCAGCAGCTTACAGACAGGGCTTAGCACAGATACGCAGTATTTT. Translated: CASSLQTGLSTDTQYF. This sequence joins TRBV7-6 and TRBJ2-3; 7 bases agree with TRBD1. The CDR3 has 16 residues. The germline gives CDR1 SGHVS, CDR2 FNYEAQ. The junction had 5 bases not matched to a gene; V was cut back by 2 bases and J by 0 bases.

The chain recombines TRBV9 with TRBJ1-5, with D maybe TRBD1 (6 bases). Between the trimmed V and J ends, which lost 4 bases and 7 bases, there was a span of 12 bases. Looked up from germline, CDR1 is SGDLS and CDR2 is YYNGEE. This CDR3 region has 13 residues. The CDR3 sequence: CASSRNRDQPQHF. CDR3 sequence (DNA): TGTGCCAGCAGCCGAAACAGGGACCAGCCCCAGCATTTT.

The chain joins TRBV25-1 to TRBJ1-2, with 10 positions matching TRBD1. With 1 base clipped from V and 8 bases from J, the junction kept 10 bases outside the gene matches. Per germline, CDR1 MGHDK and CDR2 SYGVNS. This CDR3 has 16 residues. The CDR3 DNA follows: TGTGCCAGCAGTGAATCTTCCCCGGGACAGGGGAACGGCTACACCTTC. The encoded protein is CASSESSPGQGNGYTF.

In the case of this clonotype: A much larger clone lies a single base off, so this may be a read error. The rearrangement joins TRBV7-2 to TRBJ1-5; D remains ambiguous. Germline CDR1 is SGHTA and CDR2 is FQGNSA. This CDR3 has 15 residues. V lost 2 bases, J lost 4 bases, and 12 bases lay in between. The CDR3 here is CASSLIPDGNQPQHF. The CDR3 DNA sequence: TGTGCCAGCAGCTTAATCCCGGACGGTAATCAGCCCCAGCATTTT.

The chain recombines TRBV20-1 with TRBJ1-1; 7 bases line up with TRBD1. CDR1 DFQATT and CDR2 SNEGSKA come from the germline V gene (reference sequence). Germline trimming cut 4 bases from V and 1 base from J; bases unmatched to any gene: 9. The CDR3 length is 15 residues. DNA of the CDR3: TGCAGTGCTATTAGGGGGCTAGGTGGGAACACTGAAGCTTTCTTT. The encoded protein is CSAIRGLGGNTEAFF.

The V call is TRBV15, the J call TRBJ1-2; D perhaps matches TRBD1 (5 bases). V lost 0 bases and J 2 bases, leaving 10 bases between the germline ends. The CDR3 totals 15 residues. CDR1 is LNHNV, CDR2 YYDKDF, per germline (reference sequence). The CDR3, as DNA: TGTGCCACCAGCAGAGACAGGGAAAAAAACTATGGCTACACCTTC. This encodes CATSRDREKNYGYTF.

On this clonotype: This could be a read error, since a much larger clone is one nucleotide away. This chain links TRBV14 with TRBJ1-5; maybe TRBD1 (5 bases). V shed 9 bases and J shed 7 bases, with 13 bases lying between them. Germline V gene lookup returns CDR1 SGHDN and CDR2 FVKESK. There are 12 residues in the CDR3. Written as DNA, the CDR3 is TGTGCCAGTAGTGTCAAGGGGCAGCCCCAGCATTTT. Encoded protein: CASSVKGQPQHF.

This clonotype was picked up a small number of times. CDR3 DNA: TGTGCCAGTAGTTTCATCTATCCCAGCAATCAGCCCCAGCATTTT. Translated, it gives CASSFIYPSNQPQHF. V and J are TRBV19 and TRBJ1-5, with D hard to call. Trimming removed 5 bases at V and 1 base at J, with 12 bases between. This CDR3 spans 15 amino acids. In germline, CDR1 is LNHDA, CDR2 SQIVND (reference sequence). Variable domain in full (rest from reference TRBV19 and TRBJ1-5): DGGITQSPKYLFRKEGQNVTLSCEQNLNHDAMYWYRQDPGQGLRLIYYSQIVNDFQKGDIAEGYSVSREKKESFPLTVTSAQKNPTAFYLCASSFIYPSNQPQHFGDGTRLSIL.

The chain recombines TRBV20-1 with TRBJ2-7; 10 bases match TRBD1. Germline V lookup: CDR1 DFQATT, CDR2 SNEGSKA (reference sequence). V lost 2 bases and J lost 3; bases outside the gene matches: 16. The CDR3 spans 18 residues. The CDR3, as DNA: TGCAGTGCTAGACCTTCCGGGACAGGGGCACTCAAGGACTACGAGCAGTACTTC. Protein: CSARPSGTGALKDYEQYF.

The chain joins TRBV7-9 to TRBJ2-7; unclear D gene. The CDR3 has 14 residues. V was cut by 1 base and J by 0 bases, with 7 bases left in between. Germline lookup yields CDR1 SEHNR and CDR2 FQNEAQ (reference sequence). The CDR3 nucleotides are TGTGCCAGCAGCTTAGACGCAGCCTCCTACGAGCAGTACTTC. It translates to CASSLDAASYEQYF.

This clonotype was counted ten times or more. The chain combines TRBV14 with TRBJ2-7; D is tentatively TRBD1 or TRBD2 (5 bases each). Trimming removed 0 bases from V and 2 bases from J, with 5 bases in between. CDR3 size: 13 residues. Per the germline V gene, CDR1 is SGHDN and CDR2 is FVKESK. The CDR3 bases are TGTGCCAGCAGCCAAGAGGGACCCTACGAGCAGTACTTC. Amino acids: CASSQEGPYEQYF.